Listed below are T cell receptor beta chains from one sample, sequenced in a study of vaccination effects on CD4 cells after COVID-19. Profiling relied on immunoSEQ multiplex PCR, and the TCRdb table lists in-frame clones only, not all of them. Of about 28,000 clones in the sample, around 70% were seen once. For these receptors, no antigen is known. Sequences were derived from CD4+ T cells from PBMCs cultured with HCoV-NL63 spike peptides, sampled after COVID-19 vaccination. The receptors here all came from a human donor who received a COVID-19 vaccine. Each CDR3 is given with its conserved first and last residue. A D gene is named only where the DNA matches it firmly. A clone size is listed for some rows: how often the clone was seen (once, few, many), or a class if it is expanded.

CDR3 DNA: TGTGCCAGCAGTCAGACCCCCCGGGTCTCTGGGGCCAACGTCCTGACTTTC
CDR3 protein: CASSQTPRVSGANVLTF
clone size: NA
D gene: NA
J gene: TRBJ2-6
V gene: TRBV3-1/TRBV3-2

CDR3 DNA: TGCGCCAGCAGCCCCTTGCTTTCCGGGACGCAGGGGCCGGAAGCTTTCTTT
CDR3 protein: CASSPLLSGTQGPEAFF
clone size: NA
D gene: NA
J gene: TRBJ1-1
V gene: TRBV4-1

CDR3 DNA: TGTGCCAGCAGTTTTTCTAGCGGGAGATGGAATGAGCAGTTCTTC
CDR3 protein: CASSFSSGRWNEQFF
clone size: NA
D gene: TRBD2
J gene: TRBJ2-1
V gene: TRBV27

CDR3 DNA: TGTGCCAGCAGCCAACCCCGGCTCGAGTGGGGGGAAGATACGCAGTATTTT
CDR3 protein: CASSQPRLEWGEDTQYF
clone size: NA
D gene: NA
J gene: TRBJ2-3
V gene: TRBV13

CDR3 DNA: TGTGCCAGCAGTCCGGACAGGGCGCGGAGTTCACCCCTCCACTTT
CDR3 protein: CASSPDRARSSPLHF
clone size: NA
D gene: TRBD1
J gene: TRBJ1-6
V gene: TRBV6-6

CDR3 DNA: TGCGCCAGCAGTGAGTCTTATTGGACTAGCGGGAGGAGGTCCAAAAACATTCAGTACTTC
CDR3 protein: CASSESYWTSGRRSKNIQYF
clone size: NA
D gene: TRBD2
J gene: TRBJ2-4
V gene: TRBV10-2

CDR3 DNA: TGTGCCAGCAGACTAGGGACAACTAATGAAAAACTGTTTTTT
CDR3 protein: CASRLGTTNEKLFF
clone size: NA
D gene: NA
J gene: TRBJ1-4
V gene: TRBV6-5

CDR3 DNA: TGCGCCAGCAGCCAAGATCAGCTTGACAGCTACGAGCAGTACTTC
CDR3 protein: CASSQDQLDSYEQYF
clone size: NA
D gene: NA
J gene: TRBJ2-7
V gene: TRBV4-1

CDR3 DNA: TGTGCCAGCAGCCAGACCGTGAACACTGAAGCTTTCTTT
CDR3 protein: CASSQTVNTEAFF
clone size: NA
D gene: NA
J gene: TRBJ1-1
V gene: TRBV7-9

CDR3 DNA: TGTGCCAGCAACCTTGGTGGGACTAGCGGGGGGGCGTCCACCGGGGAGCTGTTTTTT
CDR3 protein: CASNLGGTSGGASTGELFF
clone size: NA
D gene: TRBD2
J gene: TRBJ2-2
V gene: TRBV5-4

CDR3 DNA: TGCGCCAGCAGCCAAGTCGACATGGGGTTTCTGACCGGGGAGCTGTTTTTT
CDR3 protein: CASSQVDMGFLTGELFF
clone size: NA
D gene: NA
J gene: TRBJ2-2
V gene: TRBV4-1

CDR3 DNA: TGTGCCAGCAGTGAATCCAGCGGGGGCCGGGGAGAGACCCAGTACTTC
CDR3 protein: CASSESSGGRGETQYF
clone size: once
D gene: TRBD2
J gene: TRBJ2-5
V gene: TRBV2

CDR3 DNA: TGTGCCAGCAGCTCTCAGGGAGTTCAAGAGACCCAGTACTTC
CDR3 protein: CASSSQGVQETQYF
clone size: once
D gene: NA
J gene: TRBJ2-5
V gene: TRBV7-8

CDR3 DNA: TGTGCCACCAGCAGAGATACCCCGTTTCTAGCGGAGCGCTCCTACGAGCAGTACTTC
CDR3 protein: CATSRDTPFLAERSYEQYF
clone size: NA
D gene: TRBD2
J gene: TRBJ2-7
V gene: TRBV15

CDR3 DNA: TGTGCCAGCAGAAGGGACAGGTCGCGCGAGCAGTACTTC
CDR3 protein: CASRRDRSREQYF
clone size: NA
D gene: TRBD1
J gene: TRBJ2-7
V gene: TRBV6-5

CDR3 DNA: TGCGCCAGCACCAGGGAGGGAGCCACGAGGGAGCAGTACTTC
CDR3 protein: CASTREGATREQYF
clone size: NA
D gene: TRBD2
J gene: TRBJ2-7
V gene: TRBV5-1

CDR3 DNA: TGTGCCAGCAGCTTAGCTGGGGAAGGTAATTCACCCCTCCACTTT
CDR3 protein: CASSLAGEGNSPLHF
clone size: NA
D gene: NA
J gene: TRBJ1-6
V gene: TRBV7-9

CDR3 DNA: TGTGCCAGCAGTATTCCACAGGGGGCTACCTATAATTCACCCCTCCACTTT
CDR3 protein: CASSIPQGATYNSPLHF
clone size: NA
D gene: TRBD1
J gene: TRBJ1-6
V gene: TRBV27

CDR3 DNA: TGTGCCAGCAGTGTAGCTGGGGTAGGGTATGGCTACACCTTC
CDR3 protein: CASSVAGVGYGYTF
clone size: NA
D gene: NA
J gene: TRBJ1-2
V gene: TRBV27

CDR3 DNA: TGTGCCAGTAGTACGGGACAAGCTAACTATGGCTACACCTTC
CDR3 protein: CASSTGQANYGYTF
clone size: NA
D gene: NA
J gene: TRBJ1-2
V gene: TRBV19

CDR3 DNA: TGTGCCAGTAGTATTGGTAGAAGACAAGAGACCCAGTACTTC
CDR3 protein: CASSIGRRQETQYF
clone size: NA
D gene: NA
J gene: TRBJ2-5
V gene: TRBV19

CDR3 DNA: TGTGCCAGCAGTTTGCAGGGATACGAGCAGTACTTC
CDR3 protein: CASSLQGYEQYF
clone size: once
D gene: NA
J gene: TRBJ2-7
V gene: TRBV12-3/TRBV12-4

CDR3 DNA: TGTGCCAGCAGTTCCCCCGGGATCCGGGGCTACACCTTC
CDR3 protein: CASSSPGIRGYTF
clone size: NA
D gene: NA
J gene: TRBJ1-2
V gene: TRBV12-3/TRBV12-4

CDR3 DNA: TGCGCCAGCAGCCCGGGACAGCTTAATGAAAAACTGTTTTTT
CDR3 protein: CASSPGQLNEKLFF
clone size: NA
D gene: TRBD1
J gene: TRBJ1-4
V gene: TRBV5-1

CDR3 DNA: TGTGCCAGTAACAAAGCGGCAGGGATACTGGACAATGAGCAGTTCTTC
CDR3 protein: CASNKAAGILDNEQFF
clone size: NA
D gene: NA
J gene: TRBJ2-1
V gene: TRBV19

CDR3 DNA: TGCGCCAGCAGCTTGCCACAGGGTATCCCGAATGAGCAGTTCTTC
CDR3 protein: CASSLPQGIPNEQFF
clone size: NA
D gene: NA
J gene: TRBJ2-1
V gene: TRBV5-1

CDR3 DNA: TGTGCCTCAACTAGCGGGAGCTCCTACGAGCAGTACTTC
CDR3 protein: CASTSGSSYEQYF
clone size: NA
D gene: TRBD2
J gene: TRBJ2-7
V gene: TRBV10-3

CDR3 DNA: TGTGCCAGCAGTCCGGCTAGCGGGGGGGCATACTTC
CDR3 protein: CASSPASGGAYF
clone size: NA
D gene: TRBD2
J gene: TRBJ2-7
V gene: TRBV12-3/TRBV12-4

CDR3 DNA: TGTGCCAGCAGTTACTCGTATGTGAACACTGAAGCTTTCTTT
CDR3 protein: CASSYSYVNTEAFF
clone size: NA
D gene: NA
J gene: TRBJ1-1
V gene: TRBV6-5

CDR3 DNA: TGTGCCTGGACTACCGGGACAGCAGTCGTATACGAGCAGTACTTC
CDR3 protein: CAWTTGTAVVYEQYF
clone size: NA
D gene: TRBD1
J gene: TRBJ2-7
V gene: TRBV30

CDR3 DNA: TGTGCCAGCGGGGGGACTGAAGCTTTCTTT
CDR3 protein: CASGGTEAFF
clone size: NA
D gene: NA
J gene: TRBJ1-1
V gene: TRBV6-5

CDR3 DNA: TGTGCCAGCAGCCAAGATCCGGAAGGGACTGAAGCTTTCTTT
CDR3 protein: CASSQDPEGTEAFF
clone size: few
D gene: NA
J gene: TRBJ1-1
V gene: TRBV4-2

CDR3 DNA: TGTGCCAGCAGCCAAGTTCGGGGGAATCAGCCCCAGCATTTT
CDR3 protein: CASSQVRGNQPQHF
clone size: NA
D gene: NA
J gene: TRBJ1-5
V gene: TRBV3-1/TRBV3-2

CDR3 DNA: TGTGCCAGCAGTCAGGCCACCAGTTTTGCCTGGCGGACCGGGGAGCTGTTTTTT
CDR3 protein: CASSQATSFAWRTGELFF
clone size: NA
D gene: NA
J gene: TRBJ2-2
V gene: TRBV6-6

CDR3 DNA: TGTGCCAGCAGCTTAACTGGGGGTGAAGGCTACACCTTC
CDR3 protein: CASSLTGGEGYTF
clone size: NA
D gene: NA
J gene: TRBJ1-2
V gene: TRBV11-3

CDR3 DNA: TGTGCCAGCTGGCAACTCACTGAAGCTTTCTTT
CDR3 protein: CASWQLTEAFF
clone size: NA
D gene: NA
J gene: TRBJ1-1
V gene: TRBV7-9

CDR3 DNA: TGCGCCAGCAGCTTGGAAATCTGGGATGAAAAACTGTTTTTT
CDR3 protein: CASSLEIWDEKLFF
clone size: NA
D gene: NA
J gene: TRBJ1-4
V gene: TRBV5-1

CDR3 DNA: TGTGCCACCAGTGATGCCGGGACAGCCTATGGCTACACCTTC
CDR3 protein: CATSDAGTAYGYTF
clone size: NA
D gene: TRBD1
J gene: TRBJ1-2
V gene: TRBV24-1

CDR3 DNA: TGTGCCAGCAGCCAAGAAACCTCTGGAAACACCATATATTTT
CDR3 protein: CASSQETSGNTIYF
clone size: NA
D gene: NA
J gene: TRBJ1-3
V gene: TRBV4-2

CDR3 DNA: TGTGCCAGCAGCCAGGCCGGGACAGAGAACACTGAAGCTTTCTTT
CDR3 protein: CASSQAGTENTEAFF
clone size: NA
D gene: TRBD1
J gene: TRBJ1-1
V gene: TRBV3-1/TRBV3-2

CDR3 DNA: TGTGCCAGCAGCCCAAAGGGACTAGCGGGAGGGGAGCAGTACTTC
CDR3 protein: CASSPKGLAGGEQYF
clone size: NA
D gene: TRBD2
J gene: TRBJ2-7
V gene: TRBV3-1/TRBV3-2

CDR3 DNA: TGTGCCAGCAGCCCGCGAACATTCGGGACAGCCTACGAGCAGTACTTC
CDR3 protein: CASSPRTFGTAYEQYF
clone size: NA
D gene: TRBD1
J gene: TRBJ2-7
V gene: TRBV11-2

CDR3 DNA: TGTGCCTGGGTACAGGGATTTGGCTACACCTTC
CDR3 protein: CAWVQGFGYTF
clone size: NA
D gene: NA
J gene: TRBJ1-2
V gene: TRBV30

CDR3 DNA: TGCGCCAGCAGCTTGGGACTGACCTACGAGCAGTACTTC
CDR3 protein: CASSLGLTYEQYF
clone size: NA
D gene: NA
J gene: TRBJ2-7
V gene: TRBV5-1

CDR3 DNA: TGTGCCAGCAGCTGGGCGGGGCCCAACACCGAGGAGCTGTTTTTT
CDR3 protein: CASSWAGPNTEELFF
clone size: NA
D gene: NA
J gene: TRBJ2-2
V gene: TRBV3-1/TRBV3-2

CDR3 DNA: TGCGCCAGCAGTCTCTTGGACAGGGCTGACCAAGAGACCCAGTACTTC
CDR3 protein: CASSLLDRADQETQYF
clone size: NA
D gene: TRBD1
J gene: TRBJ2-5
V gene: TRBV23-1

CDR3 DNA: TGCGCCAGCAGCCCCCCCCCGGGACTAGCGGGAATTTTAAACGAGCAGTTCTTC
CDR3 protein: CASSPPPGLAGILNEQFF
clone size: NA
D gene: TRBD2
J gene: TRBJ2-1
V gene: TRBV5-1

CDR3 DNA: TGCGCCAGCAGCCCTGAGGGCACAGATACGCAGTATTTT
CDR3 protein: CASSPEGTDTQYF
clone size: few
D gene: NA
J gene: TRBJ2-3
V gene: TRBV5-1

CDR3 DNA: TGTGCCAGCAGTAGTGCGGGGCAGCCCCAGCATTTT
CDR3 protein: CASSSAGQPQHF
clone size: NA
D gene: NA
J gene: TRBJ1-5
V gene: TRBV6-5

CDR3 DNA: TGTGCTAGTGGTTCTAGCGGGAGGGTTTACAATGAGCAGTTCTTC
CDR3 protein: CASGSSGRVYNEQFF
clone size: NA
D gene: TRBD2
J gene: TRBJ2-1
V gene: TRBV12-5

CDR3 DNA: TGTGCCAGCTCACCACTGGCCTCCAGCCCCCACGAGCAGTACTTC
CDR3 protein: CASSPLASSPHEQYF
clone size: NA
D gene: NA
J gene: TRBJ2-7
V gene: TRBV18

CDR3 DNA: TGTGCCAGCAGTTTCCCAGCCTCTAGCGAACATAGCTCCTACGAGCAGTACTTC
CDR3 protein: CASSFPASSEHSSYEQYF
clone size: NA
D gene: NA
J gene: TRBJ2-7
V gene: TRBV27

CDR3 DNA: TGTGCCAGCAGTTGGACCAGGAGCTCCTACGAGCAGTACTTC
CDR3 protein: CASSWTRSSYEQYF
clone size: NA
D gene: NA
J gene: TRBJ2-7
V gene: TRBV27

CDR3 DNA: TGCAGCGCGGTCTCATCCGGGACAGGGTTTTTAGCTTTCTTT
CDR3 protein: CSAVSSGTGFLAFF
clone size: once
D gene: TRBD1
J gene: TRBJ1-1
V gene: TRBV29-1

CDR3 DNA: TGTGCCAGCAGTTACGGGTCGGGGGCCGGCTATGGCTACACCTTC
CDR3 protein: CASSYGSGAGYGYTF
clone size: once
D gene: NA
J gene: TRBJ1-2
V gene: TRBV6-6

CDR3 DNA: TGCAGTGCTAGGTCGGGGTTCGAGCAGTACTTC
CDR3 protein: CSARSGFEQYF
clone size: few
D gene: NA
J gene: TRBJ2-7
V gene: TRBV20-1

CDR3 DNA: TGCGCCAGCAGCTTAGTCGGGGGGATGAACACCGGGGAGCTGTTTTTT
CDR3 protein: CASSLVGGMNTGELFF
clone size: NA
D gene: TRBD2
J gene: TRBJ2-2
V gene: TRBV5-1

CDR3 DNA: TGCAGTGCTAGTTGGCGGCCCACAGATACGCAGTATTTT
CDR3 protein: CSASWRPTDTQYF
clone size: NA
D gene: NA
J gene: TRBJ2-3
V gene: TRBV20-1

CDR3 DNA: TGTGCCAGCAGTGACCCCAAACTTCGGGGACAGGGGTCCCTTTACCGTTATGGCTACACCTTC
CDR3 protein: CASSDPKLRGQGSLYRYGYTF
clone size: NA
D gene: TRBD1
J gene: TRBJ1-2
V gene: TRBV6-4